The 9 T cell receptor beta chains reported below all come from one sample, sequenced in a study of PD-1 blockade in classical Hodgkin lymphoma. Time point specified: cycle 4 day 1 (C4D1), after 6 weeks of nivolumab. No patient escaped relapse after autologous stem cell transplantation, and brentuximab vedotin exposure varied. Purification of CD4+ T cells from thawed PBMCs was achieved by magnetic negative selection. The protocol was immunoSEQ multiplex PCR, while the TCRdb copy is restricted to in-frame clones and leaves out a portion. The top ten hold 3.1% of the sample, which has 20,000 to 25,000 clones, 75% to 90% seen once. Source: CD4+ T cells from blood, taken before the fourth cycle of nivolumab. The receptor set was obtained from a human donor with classical Hodgkin lymphoma.

This clone was found a few times. CDR3 region: CASSLGAGYTF. The CDR3 DNA reads TGTGCCAGCAGCTTAGGAGCTGGCTACACCTTC. The rearrangement joins TRBV7-9 to TRBJ1-2; no clear D gene. From germline, CDR1 is SEHNR and CDR2 FQNEAQ (reference sequence). V lost 1 base, J lost 7 bases, and 4 bases lay in between. This CDR3 contains 11 residues.

CDR3 residues: CASSFNSGTVQETQYF. In DNA form, the CDR3 reads TGTGCCAGCAGTTTTAACAGCGGGACAGTTCAAGAGACCCAGTACTTC. The V and J genes are TRBV7-2 and TRBJ2-5, with D perhaps being TRBD1 or TRBD2 (7 bases each). There are 16 residues in the CDR3. Deletions cut 6 bases from V and 2 bases from J, with 19 bases between. CDR1 SGHTA and CDR2 FQGNSA come from the germline V gene. Looking up the rest from reference TRBV7-2 and TRBJ2-5 gives the full variable domain: GAGVSQSPSNKVTEKGKDVELRCDPISGHTALYWYRQSLGQGLEFLIYFQGNSAPDKSGLPSDRFSAERTGGSVSTLTIQRTQQEDSAVYLCASSFNSGTVQETQYFGPGTRLLVL.

The chain has TRBV9 and TRBJ2-4, with 8 positions matching TRBD1. CDR1 and CDR2 from the germline V gene are SGDLS and YYNGEE. V shed 4 bases, J shed 3 bases, and the junction held 9 bases outside the gene matches. The CDR3 extends over 16 amino acids. The CDR3 nucleotides are TGTGCCAGCAGCTCTCACGGTGGACAGGGCAAAAACATTCAGTACTTC. It codes for CASSSHGGQGKNIQYF.

The chain combines TRBV5-1 with TRBJ1-1, with a tentative D call TRBD1 (5 bases). The CDR3 spans 15 residues. Deletions cut 4 bases from V and 5 bases from J, with 18 bases between. The germline V gene has CDR1 SGHRS and CDR2 YFSETQ. The CDR3 DNA is TGCGCCAGCAGCAAAATGACAGCGCCGGGGACTGAAGCTTTCTTT. This gives the protein CASSKMTAPGTEAFF.

V is TRBV11-2 and J is TRBJ2-5; D gene ambiguous. V was clipped by 1 base and J by 5 bases, with 8 bases between them. CDR1 and CDR2 (germline): SGHAT, FQNNGV. CDR3 length: 13 amino acids. CDR3 sequence (DNA): TGTGCCAGCAGCTTAGGGGGTTACGAGACCCAGTACTTC. Its translation: CASSLGGYETQYF.

The CDR3 is CSALDGLYGYTF. The CDR3 DNA reads as TGCAGCGCTCTGGACGGGCTCTATGGCTACACCTTC. The rearrangement links TRBV29-1 to TRBJ1-2; the D is unclear. In germline, CDR1 is SQVTM, CDR2 ANQGSEA. There are 12 residues in the CDR3. V lost 7 bases to trimming and J lost 4 bases, with 13 bases between them.

The chain links TRBV2 to TRBJ2-3; D uncertain. Trimming shortened V by 6 bases and J by 0 bases, and 10 bases separated the two germline ends. In germline, CDR1 is SNHLY, CDR2 FYNNEI. The CDR3 length is 14 residues. The CDR3 DNA reads as TGTGCCAGCAGGCTACTTATTAGCACAGATACGCAGTATTTT. Translated, it gives CASRLLISTDTQYF. The full variable domain, with the rest looked up from reference TRBV2 and TRBJ2-3, is EPEVTQTPSHQVTQMGQEVILRCVPISNHLYFYWYRQILGQKVEFLVSFYNNEISEKSEIFDDQFSVERPDGSNFTLKIRSTKLEDSAMYFCASRLLISTDTQYFGPGTRLTVL.

The V call is TRBV28, the J call TRBJ1-5, with D maybe TRBD1 (5 bases). CDR1 is MDHEN and CDR2 is SYDVKM in the germline V gene. The CDR3 sequence is 12 residues long. V lost 7 bases, J lost 2 bases, and 6 bases lay in between. DNA for the CDR3: TGTGCCAGCATAGGGGGCAATCAGCCCCAGCATTTT. Its translation: CASIGGNQPQHF.

This clone was seen a single time. The rearrangement joins TRBV21-1 to TRBJ1-5. TRBV21-1 is designated a pseudogene. This CDR3 contains 16 residues. CDR3 in amino acids: CASSKGPGNSNQPQHF. CDR3 coding DNA: TGTGCCAGCAGCAAAGGGCCTGGGAATAGCAATCAGCCCCAGCATTTT.